These T cell receptor beta chains were read from a single sample in a study of cytomegalovirus exposure and HLA in healthy donors. Clones were read by immunoSEQ multiplex PCR, and TCRdb kept only the in-frame ones, dropping some. The sample shows about 85,000 clones, more than 60% of them seen only once. The sample consisted of PBMCs. The receptors originated from a man in his thirties or forties in good health and CMV-seronegative. Each CDR3 is given with its conserved first and last residue. Fields, in order: clone size, J gene, V gene, D gene, CDR3 DNA, CDR3 protein. The D gene is left open where the match is weak. Size is stated for part of the rows, as once, few or many counts, or as a class when the clone is expanded.

abundance: few; j_gene: TRBJ1-1; v_gene: TRBV6-5; d_gene: TRBD1; CDR3nt: TGTGCCAGCAGCACGCCAGGGGGCGCTCACACTGAAGCTTTCTTT; CDR3aa: CASSTPGGAHTEAFF
abundance: -; j_gene: TRBJ1-1; v_gene: TRBV7-3; d_gene: -; CDR3nt: TGTGCCAGCAGCTTAATCCAGAGAGGTTCGAACACTGAAGCTTTCTTT; CDR3aa: CASSLIQRGSNTEAFF
abundance: -; j_gene: TRBJ1-4; v_gene: TRBV7-2; d_gene: TRBD1; CDR3nt: TGTGCCAGCTCCCCGGGACAGGGGTTATCGACTAATGAAAAACTGTTTTTT; CDR3aa: CASSPGQGLSTNEKLFF
abundance: -; j_gene: TRBJ2-2; v_gene: TRBV6-4; d_gene: -; CDR3nt: TGTGCCAGCAGTAACAGGGTAGGCACCGGGGAGCTGTTTTTT; CDR3aa: CASSNRVGTGELFF
abundance: -; j_gene: TRBJ2-7; v_gene: TRBV4-2; d_gene: TRBD2; CDR3nt: TGTGCCAGCAGCAGTAGCGGGCTCACCTACGAGCAGTACTTC; CDR3aa: CASSSSGLTYEQYF
abundance: -; j_gene: TRBJ1-1; v_gene: TRBV7-9; d_gene: -; CDR3nt: TGTGCCAGCAGCCCAGGGAGGACTGAAGCTTTCTTT; CDR3aa: CASSPGRTEAFF
abundance: -; j_gene: TRBJ2-5; v_gene: TRBV19; d_gene: TRBD2; CDR3nt: TGTGCCAGTACTGAATCTAGCGGCACGGAGACCCAGTACTTC; CDR3aa: CASTESSGTETQYF
abundance: -; j_gene: TRBJ2-2; v_gene: TRBV2; d_gene: TRBD2; CDR3nt: TGTGCCAGCAGTGGGACTAGCGGGCCCTTCTTGAACACCGGGGAGCTGTTTTTT; CDR3aa: CASSGTSGPFLNTGELFF
abundance: once; j_gene: TRBJ2-5; v_gene: TRBV5-1; d_gene: -; CDR3nt: TGCGCCAGCAGCTGGGGGGACTTCCAAGAGACCCAGTACTTC; CDR3aa: CASSWGDFQETQYF
abundance: -; j_gene: TRBJ2-4; v_gene: TRBV2; d_gene: -; CDR3nt: TGTGCCAGCAGGCGGGATTCAAAAAACATTCAGTACTTC; CDR3aa: CASRRDSKNIQYF
abundance: -; j_gene: TRBJ2-2; v_gene: TRBV2; d_gene: TRBD1; CDR3nt: TGTGCCAGCAGTGGACAGGGGGCCACCGGGGAGCTGTTTTTT; CDR3aa: CASSGQGATGELFF
abundance: -; j_gene: TRBJ2-4; v_gene: TRBV7-2; d_gene: TRBD2; CDR3nt: TGTGCCAGCAGCTTAGCGCGGCTAGCGGGGTCGGGAAACATTCAGTACTTC; CDR3aa: CASSLARLAGSGNIQYF
abundance: few; j_gene: TRBJ2-1; v_gene: TRBV27; d_gene: TRBD2; CDR3nt: TGTGCCAGCAGTTCGCGGGAGAAGGTCTACAATGAGCAGTTCTTC; CDR3aa: CASSSREKVYNEQFF
abundance: -; j_gene: TRBJ1-5; v_gene: TRBV5-1; d_gene: TRBD1; CDR3nt: TGCGCCAGCAGCTTCGGACAGGCGGAGGAGCCCCAGCATTTT; CDR3aa: CASSFGQAEEPQHF
abundance: -; j_gene: TRBJ2-2; v_gene: TRBV5-5; d_gene: TRBD2; CDR3nt: TGTGCCAGCAGCAGTCGACTAGCGGGAGATGGGGAGCTGTTTTTT; CDR3aa: CASSSRLAGDGELFF
abundance: -; j_gene: TRBJ1-3; v_gene: TRBV4-3; d_gene: TRBD1; CDR3nt: TGCGCCAGCAGCCAAGAGATGGCGTGGACAGGGGTAAACACCATATATTTT; CDR3aa: CASSQEMAWTGVNTIYF
abundance: -; j_gene: TRBJ2-4; v_gene: TRBV5-1; d_gene: TRBD2; CDR3nt: TGCGCCAGCAGCAAATCCGGAAGGACTAGCGGGATACTCATTCAGTACTTC; CDR3aa: CASSKSGRTSGILIQYF
abundance: -; j_gene: TRBJ2-7; v_gene: TRBV4-3; d_gene: TRBD1; CDR3nt: TGCGCCAGCAGCCAAGGACCGGGACAGGCCTACGAGCAGTACTTC; CDR3aa: CASSQGPGQAYEQYF
abundance: -; j_gene: TRBJ1-5; v_gene: TRBV9; d_gene: -; CDR3nt: TGTGCCAGCAGTTACAGCAGCAATCAGCCCCAGCATTTT; CDR3aa: CASSYSSNQPQHF
abundance: -; j_gene: TRBJ2-2; v_gene: TRBV9; d_gene: TRBD2; CDR3nt: TGTGCCAGCAGCGTTAGCGGGGGGGCTTCCGGGGAGCTGTTTTTT; CDR3aa: CASSVSGGASGELFF